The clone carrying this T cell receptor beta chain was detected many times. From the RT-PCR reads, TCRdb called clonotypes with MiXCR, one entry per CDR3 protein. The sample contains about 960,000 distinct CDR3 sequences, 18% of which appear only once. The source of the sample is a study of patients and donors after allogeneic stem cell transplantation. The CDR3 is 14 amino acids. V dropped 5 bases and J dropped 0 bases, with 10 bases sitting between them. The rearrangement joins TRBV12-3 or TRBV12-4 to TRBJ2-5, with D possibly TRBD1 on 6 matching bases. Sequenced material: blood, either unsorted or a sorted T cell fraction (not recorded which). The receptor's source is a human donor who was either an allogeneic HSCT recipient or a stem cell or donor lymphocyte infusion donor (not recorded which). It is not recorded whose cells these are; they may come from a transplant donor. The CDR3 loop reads CASSLPGDQETQYF. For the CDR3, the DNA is TGTGCCAGCAGTCTCCCAGGGGACCAAGAGACCCAGTACTTC.